Here is one T cell receptor (beta chain) with its context. The sample comes from a study of CD8 T cells in Susac syndrome. Per germline, CDR1 MNHEY and CDR2 SMNVEV (reference sequence). The CDR3 runs 13 residues. V dropped 5 bases and J dropped 7; count of bases not matched to a gene: 5. A quantity of roughly 0.5 to 1 ug RNA underwent reverse transcription using random hexamers. TCRdb reprocessed the immunoSEQ multiplex PCR reads via MiXCR and lists one record per CDR3 protein. This table holds 250,000 to 300,000 distinct CDR3 sequences, about 85% found once. This TCR came from a human donor with multiple sclerosis. The sample comprised CD8+ T cells from PBMCs. This chain connects TRBV27 to TRBJ2-1; 7 bases align to TRBD2. Here the CDR3 reads CASSAGTMNEQFF. DNA for the CDR3: TGTGCCAGCAGTGCCGGGACTATGAATGAGCAGTTCTTC.